The T cell receptor (beta chain) under discussion was sequenced for a study of shared clonotypes between healthy human individuals (dated by TCRdb to about 2020). Study-wide context: The cohort comprised a couple of women and a few men aged 18 to 49 years. For each donor, three plates each were used for CD4 naive and CD4 memory, two plates were used for CD8 naive, and one plate was used for CD8 memory. Blood TCR repertoires of roughly five healthy adults were deeply sequenced to estimate repertoire size and the extent of clonotype sharing between individuals. To increase sequencing depth and limit assay-specific biases, TCR repertoire library preparation and sequencing were carried out by different laboratories using diverse techniques. Each donor's leukapheresis produced roughly between roughly 0.94 and 9.5 billion PBMCs. Overall results and qualifications from the work: Higher generation probabilities were observed for clonotypes shared by all four sorted-subset donors than for non-shared clonotypes. About 4.5% of naive CD4, 3.5% of naive CD8, 2.3% of memory CD4, and over 0.35% of memory CD8 clonotypes were shared across several donors. Sampling was restricted to blood, and TCR repertoires in tissue are likely to differ from TCR repertoires in blood. Rarefaction of sorted-subset datasets indicated incomplete sequencing despite the large sequencing depth. The genetic and exposure-history diversity represented was limited by the small number of donors. Naive subsets generally had larger estimated clonotype richness than memory subsets. Based on pairwise subsampling, the degree of clonotype sharing among donors was expected to be affected by sequencing depth.

As regards this clone: Its antigen specificity is not known. The input lacks base qualities; no much larger clone sits a single base away.

Using the deep immunoSEQ assay, TCR CDR3 regions were amplified from genomic DNA by multiplex PCR. Extracted genomic DNA from each cell subset was spread evenly across all wells of several immunoSEQ 96-well plates, with each plate serving as a replicate. For sorted subsets, about 200 ng genomic DNA, equal to 25,000 to 35,000 T cell genomes, was loaded into each replicate PCR. The purified libraries were quantified using a Qubit 3.0 fluorometer, sized with a Bioanalyzer 2100, and then quantified again using the KAPA Library Quantification kit. Every immunoSEQ 96-well plate was sequenced on a separate single-read 150-cycle Illumina NextSeq 550 flow cell. Per the authors' processing: The immunoSEQ output contained only junctional sequences without quality scores, so filtering could not match that applied to full-length reads. To assign V/J genes and CDR3, sequences were annotated against IMGT germline references using PyIR, a Python wrapper for IgBLAST v1.9. Any read was removed if the V/J assignment was weak (E-value above 1e-6), the CDR3 was missing, or the read contained stop codons, out-of-frame junctions, or ambiguous translated residues. V3J clonotypes were defined by identical inferred V gene, J gene, and CDR3 amino acid sequence. Percentage overlap between repertoires was calculated by dividing the number of shared unique clonotypes by the size of the smaller repertoire. Richness of each repertoire was evaluated using RTK rarefaction, the Chao1 estimator, and Recon v2.1 estimates of unobserved clonotypes. For all TCRbeta clonotypes obtained by the gDNA method from a few donors, generation probabilities were computed with OLGA. Here the immuneACCESS table is served through TCRdb, limited to in-frame sequences with V and J called. Missing clones are a known gap in these copies; in checked studies unresolved V genes cover under half, and the rest lacks a known reason. From that table come the V and J calls and clone size; the DNA was used to work out D and trimming. In this sample the table shows approximately 720,000 clones, roughly 78% of which occur a single time. Approximately 2% of the sample is in the top ten clones.

Healthy HIV-negative adults with no recently reported acute infections or vaccinations were included as donors. Only Caucasian adults living in Nashville, Tennessee, USA were represented among the donors. Magnetic negative selection was used to enrich CD4+ T cells, after which naive cells were positively selected on CD45RA and the negative fraction became the memory subset. After blood collection by leukapheresis, PBMCs were isolated using Ficoll-Histopaque density gradient centrifugation and then cryopreserved in the vapor phase of liquid nitrogen. Analytical flow cytometry was used to check the purity and quantity of each magnetically sorted T cell population. Genomic DNA was isolated from every sorted fraction and measured by UV absorbance on a Nanodrop 2000c. Deletion took 0 bases off V and 7 bases off J, with a span of 13 bases between the germline ends. Reading the germline V gene gives CDR1 SGHDT and CDR2 YYEEEE. The CDR3 goes from the cysteine to the phenylalanine over 15 residues. The DNA shown is the 45-base CDR3, in frame from base 1.

The clonotype was recovered from a young woman in good health. Sequenced input: memory CD4+ T cells sorted from blood. Taken with the paper, the label for cell subset or site translates to: CD45RA-negative fraction. The rearrangement combines TRBV5-6 with TRBJ1-4; tentative D gene TRBD1, with 5 bases matching. The nucleotide sequence is given as TGTGCCAGCAGCTTGGGGGCGGTTGGGGCTGAAAAACTGTTTTTT. It translates as CASSLGAVGAEKLFF.